Listed below are T cell receptor beta chains from one sample, sequenced in a study of shared clonotypes between healthy human individuals. The assay was immunoSEQ multiplex PCR, and TCRdb's table has in-frame clones only and misses some. Of approximately 2,200,000 clones listed, 90% to 95% are singletons. Sequencing was carried out using naive CD8+ T cells from PBMCs. Receptor source: a man aged 18 to 30 in good health. Some clones in this sample may be carry-over from other donors' samples. Both conserved end residues are part of each CDR3. Fields, in order: J gene, clone size, CDR3 length, D gene, V gene, CDR3 DNA, CDR3 protein. A D gene is named only where the DNA matches it firmly. Clone sizes are given selectively: once, few, many, or a class where the clone is expanded.

TRBJ1-5 NA 10 NA TRBV28 TGTGCCAGCAGTTTGCAACCCCAGCATTTT CASSLQPQHF
TRBJ2-2 NA 16 NA TRBV27 TGTGCCAGCAGCACTAGGTCGGGACTGAATACCGGGGAGCTGTTTTTT CASSTRSGLNTGELFF
TRBJ2-7 NA 11 NA TRBV29-1 TGCAGCGTTGCCGTGGCCGGCGAGCAGTACTTC CSVAVAGEQYF
TRBJ2-7 NA 13 NA TRBV18 TGTGCCAGCTCTCCTGAAAGGGCCTACGAGCAGTACTTC CASSPERAYEQYF
TRBJ2-3 once 16 TRBD1 TRBV7-9 TGTGCCAGCAGCCCAAAGACAGGGACGAGGACAGATACGCAGTATTTT CASSPKTGTRTDTQYF
TRBJ1-2 NA 13 NA TRBV27 TGTGCCAGCAGTTACGGAGGGACCTATGGCTACACCTTC CASSYGGTYGYTF
TRBJ2-7 once 14 NA TRBV7-6 TGTGCCAGCAGCTTAGTGGCAGAGAACTACGAGCAGTACTTC CASSLVAENYEQYF
TRBJ2-2 NA 15 TRBD2 TRBV4-1 TGCGCCAGCAGCTACGGACTAGCACTTACCGGGGAGCTGTTTTTT CASSYGLALTGELFF
TRBJ2-7 NA 16 NA TRBV2 TGTGCCAGCAGTGAACGTGGGGGGCACCGTTCCTACGAGCAGTACTTC CASSERGGHRSYEQYF
TRBJ2-7 NA 14 TRBD1 TRBV28 TGTGCCAGCAGTCTGACGACAGGGAATGACGAGCAGTACTTC CASSLTTGNDEQYF
TRBJ2-7 NA 11 NA TRBV5-6 TGTGCCAGCAGCTCTACAGGGGAGCAGTACTTC CASSSTGEQYF
TRBJ1-4 NA 18 NA TRBV5-5 TGTGCCAGCAGCTTGGCTGGCAGGCCCCCGGGGACTAATGAAAAACTGTTTTTT CASSLAGRPPGTNEKLFF
TRBJ1-1 NA 15 TRBD1 TRBV5-4 TGTGCCAGCAGCTTGGCAGAGGGGGCTGGGACTGAAGCTTTCTTT CASSLAEGAGTEAFF
TRBJ2-1 NA 14 NA TRBV13 TGTGCCAGCAGCTCACCTCAGATGGTCCATGAGCAGTTCTTC CASSSPQMVHEQFF
TRBJ2-5 NA 12 NA TRBV28 TGTGCCAGCGACGACAGCCGGCAGACCCAGTACTTC CASDDSRQTQYF
TRBJ1-5 NA 12 NA TRBV7-9 TGTGCCAGCCGGGAGGGAGGTCAGCCCCAGCATTTT CASREGGQPQHF
TRBJ1-3 NA 13 NA TRBV30 TGTGCCTGGGTCACCCAGGCAGGGGCGGCCATATATTTT CAWVTQAGAAIYF
TRBJ2-2 once 14 TRBD2 TRBV27 TGTGCCAGCAGCGGGAGGGCCCAAGACGGGGAGCTGTTTTTT CASSGRAQDGELFF
TRBJ2-1 NA 14 TRBD2 TRBV27 TGTGCCAGCAGTTTGGGACTAGCGGGAAGCGAGCAGTTCTTC CASSLGLAGSEQFF
TRBJ2-7 NA 16 TRBD2 TRBV13 TGTGCCAGCAGCTTAGTAGGGGCGGGAGCCTCCTACGAGCAGTACTTC CASSLVGAGASYEQYF
TRBJ1-2 NA 17 NA TRBV4-1 TGCGCCAGCAGCCAAGATACCCTAGAACGAGGGGGCTATGGCTACACCTTC CASSQDTLERGGYGYTF
TRBJ1-3 NA 15 NA TRBV4-1 TGCGCCAGCAGCCAGACAACAGACTCTGGAAACACCATATATTTT CASSQTTDSGNTIYF